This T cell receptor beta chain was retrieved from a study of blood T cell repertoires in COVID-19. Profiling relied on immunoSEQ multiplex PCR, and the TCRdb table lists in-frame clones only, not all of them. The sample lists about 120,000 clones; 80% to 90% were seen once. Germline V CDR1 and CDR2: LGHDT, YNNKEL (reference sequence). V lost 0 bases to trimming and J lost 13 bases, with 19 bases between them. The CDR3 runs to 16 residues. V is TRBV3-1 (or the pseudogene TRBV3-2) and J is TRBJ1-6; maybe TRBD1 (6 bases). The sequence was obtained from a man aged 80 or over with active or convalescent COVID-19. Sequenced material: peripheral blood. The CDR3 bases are TGTGCCAGCAGCCAAGAAGATACAGGGATAGTAGGGCCCCTCCACTTT. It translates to CASSQEDTGIVGPLHF.